Shown below are 28 T cell receptor beta chains from a single sample sequenced in a study of tumor-infiltrating lymphocytes in localized non-small cell lung cancer. Data came from immunoSEQ multiplex PCR; TCRdb stores just in-frame clones and leaves some out. The sample carries about 12,000 clones, around 80% recorded once. The sample consisted of lung tumor tissue. The receptors were gathered from a human donor with non-small cell lung cancer.

CDR3 in amino acids: CASSFDGAGTEAFF. The DNA of the CDR3 is TGTGCCAGCAGCTTTGACGGGGCAGGGACTGAAGCTTTCTTT. The genes are TRBV9 and TRBJ1-1; possible D gene TRBD1, 5 bases. This CDR3 spans 14 amino acids. The germline V and J ends were trimmed by 4 bases and 5 bases, with 15 bases remaining between them. Per germline, CDR1 SGDLS and CDR2 YYNGEE.

This clone has only a few counts. The rearrangement joins TRBV2 to TRBJ1-6; D call uncertain. The germline gives CDR1 SNHLY, CDR2 FYNNEI. Deletions cut 3 bases from V and 10 bases from J, with 13 bases between. This CDR3 comprises 14 residues. CDR3 region: CASSDNGLGSPLHF. CDR3 DNA sequence: TGTGCCAGCAGTGATAATGGACTAGGGTCACCCCTCCACTTT.

The chain recombines TRBV5-1 with TRBJ2-5; 10 nucleotides line up with TRBD2. Germline CDR1 and CDR2: SGHRS and YFSETQ. The CDR3 has 15 amino acids. Trimming took 1 base from V and 1 from J; bases not matched to a gene: 1. CDR3 amino acids: CASSLTSGIQETQYF. For the CDR3, the DNA is TGCGCCAGCAGCTTGACTAGCGGGATCCAAGAGACCCAGTACTTC.

The chain joins TRBV5-6 to TRBJ2-5, with D possibly matching TRBD1 (5 bases). V gave up 0 bases and J gave up 0 bases, with 6 bases separating them. CDR1 SGHDT and CDR2 YYEEEE come from the germline V gene. The CDR3 totals 14 residues. The CDR3: CASSLGQYQETQYF. Here the CDR3 DNA reads TGTGCCAGCAGCTTGGGACAGTACCAAGAGACCCAGTACTTC.

The chain has TRBV4-1 and TRBJ2-1; weak D call: TRBD2 (5 bases). Trimming took 3 bases from V and 0 from J, leaving 12 bases between them. This CDR3 region has 16 residues. Germline V gene data show CDR1 as MGHRA and CDR2 as YSYEKL. The chain's CDR3 is CASSQNEGSSYNEQFF. Here the CDR3 DNA reads TGCGCCAGCAGCCAGAACGAGGGTAGCTCCTACAATGAGCAGTTCTTC.

This clone was found a few times. This chain connects TRBV7-9 to TRBJ1-6; no firm D call. Deletions cut 2 bases from V and 0 bases from J, with 11 bases between. The CDR3 covers 17 residues. In germline, CDR1 is SEHNR, CDR2 FQNEAQ (reference sequence). CDR3 in DNA: TGTGCCAGCAGCTTACCGTTGGGTAGCTCCTATAATTCACCCCTCCACTTT. This encodes CASSLPLGSSYNSPLHF.

This clone has only a few counts. This chain connects TRBV6-1 to TRBJ1-3; D gene uncertain. Trimming removed 5 bases at V and 2 bases at J, with 10 bases between. The CDR3 consists of 14 residues. Germline lookup yields CDR1 MNHNS and CDR2 SASEGT. DNA of the CDR3: TGTGCCAGCAGTTTGACCGAGACTGGAAACACCATATATTTT. It codes for CASSLTETGNTIYF.

This CDR3 reads CASTLIPSGRSYGYTF. The CDR3 DNA reads TGTGCCAGCACCCTTATCCCCTCCGGACGGTCATATGGCTACACCTTC. The chain uses TRBV27 and TRBJ1-2; D gene ambiguous. The V gene's germline CDR1 is MNHEY and CDR2 SMNVEV (reference sequence). The CDR3 spans 16 residues. V lost 7 bases to trimming and J lost 5 bases, with 23 bases between them.

The chain carries TRBV27 and TRBJ2-7; the D gene is possibly TRBD1 (6 bases). The CDR3 has 15 amino acids. Germline CDR1 is MNHEY and CDR2 is SMNVEV (reference sequence). V was cut by 2 bases and J by 1 base, with 12 bases left in between. The DNA of the CDR3 is TGTGCCAGCAGTTTAAGTTACAGGGATTCCTACGAGCAGTACTTC. Protein: CASSLSYRDSYEQYF.

J is TRBJ1-3 and V is TRBV9; D is unclear. Germline loops: CDR1 SGDLS, CDR2 YYNGEE. The CDR3 has 15 amino acids. With 5 bases removed from V and 0 bases from J, the gap between germline ends came to 12 bases. CDR3: CASRRAVSSGNTIYF. The CDR3 DNA follows: TGTGCCAGCAGAAGGGCTGTCAGCTCTGGAAACACCATATATTTT. Full variable domain (rest looked up from reference TRBV9 and TRBJ1-3): DSGVTQTPKHLITATGQRVTLRCSPRSGDLSVYWYQQSLDQGLQFLIQYYNGEERAKGNILERFSAQQFPDLHSELNLSSLELGDSALYFCASRRAVSSGNTIYFGEGSWLTVV.

The chain is built from TRBV30 and TRBJ1-3; perhaps TRBD1 as D (5 bases). Per germline, CDR1 GTSNPN and CDR2 SVGIG (reference sequence). The germline V and J ends were trimmed by 2 bases and 2 bases, with 10 bases remaining between them. The CDR3 contains 14 residues. The CDR3 DNA is TGTGCCTGGAGTCCCGGGACGGCTGGAAACACCATATATTTT. Protein product: CAWSPGTAGNTIYF.

The chain recombines TRBV6-5 with TRBJ2-5, with D uncertain. Germline V gives CDR1 MNHEY, CDR2 SVGAGI. This CDR3 contains 14 residues. V dropped 2 bases and J dropped 4 bases, with 11 bases sitting between them. The CDR3 spells CASSYRHVGETQYF. The CDR3 coding sequence is TGTGCCAGCAGTTACCGTCATGTCGGAGAGACCCAGTACTTC.

CDR3 bases: TGTGCCAGCAGCTTAGTTGGGGGGGCCCGCTCACCCCTCCACTTT. It specifies CASSLVGGARSPLHF. This chain uses TRBV7-9 with TRBJ1-6; D may be TRBD1 (6 bases). The V gene's germline CDR1 is SEHNR and CDR2 FQNEAQ (reference sequence). CDR3 length: 15 amino acids. V gave up 1 base and J gave up 10 bases, with 14 bases separating them.

The V and J genes are TRBV10-3 and TRBJ2-7; TRBD1 matches at 7 bases. There are 15 residues in the CDR3. After removal of 0 bases from V and 5 bases from J, the junction contained 7 bases not matched to a gene. Germline V gene lookup returns CDR1 ENHRY and CDR2 SYGVKD. The CDR3 loop is CAISESWDRGDEQYF. The CDR3 coding sequence is TGTGCCATCAGTGAGTCATGGGACAGAGGAGACGAGCAGTACTTC.

The chain has TRBV20-1 and TRBJ2-5; D unclear. V lost 3 bases to trimming and J lost 2 bases, with 4 bases between them. The germline V gene has CDR1 DFQATT and CDR2 SNEGSKA (reference sequence). The CDR3 has 11 residues. In nucleotides, the CDR3 is TGCAGTGCTAGCCTTCAAGAGACCCAGTACTTC. It yields the protein CSASLQETQYF.

The rearrangement links TRBV6-1 to TRBJ2-7; a weak D match, TRBD2 (5 bases). Per germline, CDR1 MNHNS and CDR2 SASEGT. The length of the CDR3 is 12 residues. V lost 6 bases and J lost 1, with 7 bases in between. CDR3 in DNA: TGTGCCAGCAGCGGGGATTCCTACGAGCAGTACTTC. Amino acid sequence: CASSGDSYEQYF.

The V and J genes are TRBV29-1 and TRBJ2-3; maybe TRBD2 (7 bases). Per the germline V gene, CDR1 is SQVTM and CDR2 is ANQGSEA. This CDR3 is built from 13 residues. Trimming left V 4 bases short and J 2 bases short, with 10 bases between. CDR3: CSVGGGNTDTQYF. The CDR3 DNA reads TGCAGCGTTGGGGGGGGCAACACAGATACGCAGTATTTT.

The CDR3 nucleotides are TGTGCCAGCAGTTACACGGGACAGGGAACCGGGGAGCTGTTTTTT. This codes for CASSYTGQGTGELFF. The chain couples TRBV6-6 to TRBJ2-2, with 9 bases fitting TRBD1. V shed 2 bases, J shed 5 bases, and the junction held 3 bases outside the gene matches. Per the germline V gene, CDR1 is MNHNY and CDR2 is SVGAGI (reference sequence). The length of the CDR3 is 15 residues.

The genes are TRBV5-6 and TRBJ1-2, with D uncertain. From germline, CDR1 is SGHDT and CDR2 YYEEEE. The CDR3 totals 13 residues. V was clipped by 2 bases and J by 3 bases, with 8 bases between them. The CDR3 nucleotides read TGTGCCAGCAGCTTTGGCAGACACTATGGCTACACCTTC. Amino acids: CASSFGRHYGYTF.

The chain couples TRBV5-6 to TRBJ2-7, with TRBD2 as a possible D gene (5 bases). The CDR3 covers 14 residues. Germline V gene lookup returns CDR1 SGHDT and CDR2 YYEEEE. Trimming removed 0 bases at V and 5 bases at J, with 12 bases between. For the CDR3, the DNA is TGTGCCAGCAGCTTGGCGCCGGGGATGAACGAGCAGTACTTC. It codes for CASSLAPGMNEQYF.

On this clone itself: One end of the junction is discordant with germline, which a read error may explain. This sequence joins TRBV7-2 and TRBJ2-4; D gene unclear. The germline V gene encodes CDR1 SGHTA and CDR2 FQGNSA. The CDR3 contains 14 residues. The CDR3: CASSLGAAENIQYF. The DNA of the CDR3 is TGTGCCAGCAGCTTAGGGGCAGCCGAAAACATTCAGTACTTC.

This clone has more than one count but fewer than ten. V and J are TRBV7-6 and TRBJ2-5; TRBD1 aligns across 7 bases. Germline-derived CDR1 and CDR2 are SGHVS and FNYEAQ. With 5 bases clipped from V and 5 bases from J, the junction kept 8 bases outside the gene matches. This CDR3 comprises 14 residues. CDR3 in amino acids: CASSQMTGSETQYF. The CDR3 nucleotides read TGTGCCAGCAGCCAGATGACAGGGTCCGAGACCCAGTACTTC.

CDR3 loop: CATRGAYSGNTIYF. The CDR3 DNA is TGTGCCACCCGGGGGGCCTACTCTGGAAACACCATATATTTT. The V call is TRBV10-3, the J call TRBJ1-3; maybe TRBD1 (6 bases). This CDR3 comprises 14 residues. Germline CDR1 reads ENHRY; CDR2 reads SYGVKD. V lost 10 bases to trimming and J lost 0 bases, with 13 bases between them.

The J gene is TRBJ2-2, the V gene TRBV5-6; no definite D call. CDR1 SGHDT and CDR2 YYEEEE come from the germline V gene. The V and J ends lost 2 bases and 7 bases respectively, with 12 bases between them. CDR3 size: 14 residues. This CDR3 reads CASSFPNLGGELFF. The DNA of the CDR3 is TGTGCCAGCAGCTTCCCTAACTTAGGCGGGGAGCTGTTTTTT.

This clone came up a few times. The gene calls are TRBV6-6 and TRBJ2-3, with D maybe TRBD1 (8 bases). CDR3 size: 15 residues. Per the germline V gene, CDR1 is MNHNY and CDR2 is SVGAGI (reference sequence). V was shortened by 0 bases and J by 5 bases, with 12 bases between the two germline ends. Here the CDR3 DNA reads TGTGCCAGCAGTTACTCGGACAGGGAGGGAGATACGCAGTATTTT. Encoded protein: CASSYSDREGDTQYF.

This CDR3 reads CSARVTGVQYF. CDR3 nucleotide sequence: TGCAGTGCTAGGGTAACAGGGGTGCAGTACTTC. The V gene is TRBV20-1, the J gene TRBJ2-7; 7 bases match TRBD1. This CDR3 spans 11 amino acids. Trimming cost V 3 bases and J 9 bases; bases outside gene matches: 5. Germline assignment: CDR1 DFQATT and CDR2 SNEGSKA (reference sequence).

The rearrangement uses TRBV5-4 and TRBJ1-2; no reliable D call. Germline V gene sequence: CDR1 SGHNT, CDR2 YYREEE (reference sequence). The V and J ends lost 2 bases and 8 bases respectively, with 16 bases between them. The CDR3 loop spans 14 amino acids. The CDR3 DNA sequence: TGTGCCAGCAGCTTCCCGGGCGGGTACGGAGGCTACACCTTC. Amino acid sequence: CASSFPGGYGGYTF.

This clone has just a few counts. The V and J genes are TRBV25-1 and TRBJ1-1, with D tentatively TRBD1 (5 bases). V was pared by 6 bases and J by 4 bases, with 18 bases between. This CDR3 is built from 15 residues. Germline-derived CDR1 and CDR2 are MGHDK and SYGVNS. The DNA of the CDR3 is TGTGCCAGCAGATTGAGCGCAGGGCCGGGCACTGAAGCTTTCTTT. Translation: CASRLSAGPGTEAFF.